This TCR beta chain was captured in a study of T-cell memory formation after mild COVID-19. This CDR3 has 15 residues. V lost 5 bases to trimming and J lost 4 bases, with 15 bases between them. CDR1 and CDR2 (germline): SGHVS, FNYEAQ. It was 5'RACE with constant-segment primers that produced the TCR alpha and TCR beta cDNA libraries, which carried sample barcodes and UMIs. TCRdb redid the calling of the 5' RACE reads with MiXCR, one entry per CDR3 protein. The sample has about 260,000 distinct CDR3 sequences, 8% to 10% seen once. This clonotype was recorded many times. The antigen remains undetermined. Notes on the study in general: Second-wave clones with a day 37 peak had unconfirmed SARS-CoV-2 specificity. The study found contracting CD4+ clones mainly in CM and EM and contracting CD8+ clones in EMRA.

Sequenced sample: PBMCs or a T cell subset sorted from them (not recorded which). The origin of this receptor is a man between 18 and 29 years old who had mild COVID-19 (a few samples of this study predate the infection). Cell type and time point are not known. This chain uses TRBV7-6 with TRBJ1-5; possible D gene TRBD1, 6 bases. The CDR3 nucleotides read TGTGCCAGCAGCCTATCCGGGACATCAAATCAGCCCCAGCATTTT. Protein: CASSLSGTSNQPQHF. Drawing the rest from reference TRBV7-6 and TRBJ1-5, the complete variable domain is GAGVSQSPRYKVTKRGQDVALRCDPISGHVSLYWYRQALGQGPEFLTYFNYEAQQDKSGLPNDRFSAERPEGSISTLTIQRTEQRDSAMYRCASSLSGTSNQPQHFGDGTRLSIL.